The clone carrying this TCR beta chain was recorded a few times. Its antigen remains unidentified. Using its own MiXCR run on the 5' RACE reads, TCRdb lists one record per CDR3 protein. This table holds about 540,000 distinct CDR3 sequences, roughly 13% found once. The record originates from a study of CD8 T cells in ankylosing spondylitis. Whole-study findings and limits: Apparently characteristic of ankylosing spondylitis blood was a TCR beta motif (roughly eight highly homologous variants). Some of the motif variants had earlier been found in reactive arthritis patients' fluid and blood.

The CDR3 covers 15 residues. V dropped 1 base and J dropped 9 bases, with 16 bases sitting between them. Per germline, CDR1 SEHNR and CDR2 FQNEAQ (reference sequence). The sample comprised blood, either unsorted or a sorted T cell fraction (not recorded which). The sequence came from a male donor with ankylosing spondylitis. This chain links TRBV7-9 with TRBJ2-1; D not certain. The CDR3 DNA reads as TGTGCCAGCAGCTTAGATTATCCTACCAACGCTGAGCAGTTCTTC. Encoded protein: CASSLDYPTNAEQFF.